A selection of T cell receptor beta chains follows, all from one sample in a study of OX40 agonist ivuxolimab in advanced cancers. Assay: immunoSEQ multiplex PCR; the TCRdb copy retains only in-frame clones and omits some. This sample has roughly 82,000 clones, with around four fifths found just once. Source: CD4+ or CD8+ T cells sorted from blood, taken in a trial of the OX40 agonist ivuxolimab. These TCRs come from an adult with an advanced solid tumor such as melanoma, head and neck, liver or kidney cancer. Both conserved end residues are part of each CDR3. Fields, in order: D gene, J gene, V gene, CDR3 length, clone size, CDR3 DNA, CDR3 protein. D genes are given only for firm matches. Clone size is given for some rows only: seen once, a few or many times, or a class if the clone is expanded.

D gene: NA; J gene: TRBJ1-3; V gene: TRBV10-2; CDR3 length: 15; clone size: once; CDR3 DNA: TGCGCCAGCAGTGAGTCAAGGTACTCTGGAAACACCATATATTTT; CDR3 protein: CASSESRYSGNTIYF
D gene: NA; J gene: TRBJ2-5; V gene: TRBV5-1; CDR3 length: 13; clone size: few; CDR3 DNA: TGCGCCAGCAGCTTGGGGTGGGCTGAGACCCAGTACTTC; CDR3 protein: CASSLGWAETQYF
D gene: TRBD1; J gene: TRBJ1-4; V gene: TRBV7-3; CDR3 length: 21; clone size: NA; CDR3 DNA: TGTGCCAGCAGCCCGCTGCGAGGGGGCGGGACAGGAGAGGTTGGTCATGAAAAACTGTTTTTT; CDR3 protein: CASSPLRGGGTGEVGHEKLFF
D gene: TRBD1; J gene: TRBJ1-5; V gene: TRBV7-8; CDR3 length: 17; clone size: NA; CDR3 DNA: TGTGCCAGCAGCTCCTCAGGGGGGGGAGGGCGCAATCAGCCCCAGCATTTT; CDR3 protein: CASSSSGGGGRNQPQHF
D gene: NA; J gene: TRBJ1-1; V gene: TRBV9; CDR3 length: 14; clone size: NA; CDR3 DNA: TGTGCCAGCAGCGCAGGACAGCCGGGCTCTGAAGCTTTCTTT; CDR3 protein: CASSAGQPGSEAFF
D gene: TRBD1; J gene: TRBJ1-1; V gene: TRBV11-1; CDR3 length: 15; clone size: NA; CDR3 DNA: TGTGCCAGCAACCCCGTGACAGGGAAAAACACTGAAGCTTTCTTT; CDR3 protein: CASNPVTGKNTEAFF
D gene: NA; J gene: TRBJ1-1; V gene: TRBV5-4; CDR3 length: 15; clone size: NA; CDR3 DNA: TGTGCCAGCAGCTTAGCGACAGGACTGGACACTGAAGCTTTCTTT; CDR3 protein: CASSLATGLDTEAFF
D gene: NA; J gene: TRBJ1-1; V gene: TRBV7-9; CDR3 length: 14; clone size: few; CDR3 DNA: TGTGCCAGCATTAGGCAAGGGGCGCAAACTGAAGCTTTCTTT; CDR3 protein: CASIRQGAQTEAFF
D gene: NA; J gene: TRBJ2-6; V gene: TRBV2; CDR3 length: 18; clone size: few; CDR3 DNA: TGTGCCAGCAGTGAAGGACTTCCCAACCCCTCTGGGGCCAACGTCCTGACTTTC; CDR3 protein: CASSEGLPNPSGANVLTF
D gene: NA; J gene: TRBJ2-3; V gene: TRBV11-2; CDR3 length: 11; clone size: NA; CDR3 DNA: TGTGCCAGCAGCTTACTGGATACGCAGTATTTT; CDR3 protein: CASSLLDTQYF
D gene: TRBD1; J gene: TRBJ1-4; V gene: TRBV5-1; CDR3 length: 15; clone size: NA; CDR3 DNA: TGCGCCAGCAGCTCCAGGGGGCTACCAACGGAAAAACTGTTTTTT; CDR3 protein: CASSSRGLPTEKLFF
D gene: NA; J gene: TRBJ2-7; V gene: TRBV11-2; CDR3 length: 15; clone size: NA; CDR3 DNA: TGTGCCAGCAAAAGGCCGGTCCAACCTACCTACGAGCAGTACTTC; CDR3 protein: CASKRPVQPTYEQYF
D gene: NA; J gene: TRBJ2-7; V gene: TRBV5-1; CDR3 length: 13; clone size: NA; CDR3 DNA: TGCGCCAGCAGTCTGAGGGCGGGCTACGAGCAGTACTTC; CDR3 protein: CASSLRAGYEQYF
D gene: NA; J gene: TRBJ2-1; V gene: TRBV4-3; CDR3 length: 14; clone size: NA; CDR3 DNA: TGCGCCAGCAGCCCCTTAAAGGGGCCGAGAAGAGAGTTCTTC; CDR3 protein: CASSPLKGPRREFF
D gene: NA; J gene: TRBJ2-2; V gene: TRBV7-2; CDR3 length: 16; clone size: NA; CDR3 DNA: TGTGCCAGCAGCTTAGGCGTAGGTTCGTTGACCGGGGAGCTGTTTTTT; CDR3 protein: CASSLGVGSLTGELFF
D gene: NA; J gene: TRBJ2-3; V gene: TRBV6-5; CDR3 length: 14; clone size: NA; CDR3 DNA: TGTGCCAGCAGGAATAGCGGTGGCACAGATACGCAGTATTTT; CDR3 protein: CASRNSGGTDTQYF
D gene: TRBD1; J gene: TRBJ1-2; V gene: TRBV7-2; CDR3 length: 14; clone size: NA; CDR3 DNA: TGTGCCAGCAGCTCGACAGGGCCCCGCTATGGCTACACCTTC; CDR3 protein: CASSSTGPRYGYTF
D gene: TRBD1; J gene: TRBJ1-5; V gene: TRBV6-6; CDR3 length: 15; clone size: NA; CDR3 DNA: TGTGCCAGCCTGCAACCCGACAGGGGCGGACAGCCCCAGCATTTT; CDR3 protein: CASLQPDRGGQPQHF
D gene: TRBD1; J gene: TRBJ1-6; V gene: TRBV4-1; CDR3 length: 16; clone size: few; CDR3 DNA: TGCGCCAGCAGCCACGGGACAGGGGCCGATAATTCACCCCTCCACTTT; CDR3 protein: CASSHGTGADNSPLHF
D gene: NA; J gene: TRBJ1-1; V gene: TRBV27; CDR3 length: 14; clone size: NA; CDR3 DNA: TGTGCCAGCAGTTTACTATTGGCGAACACTGAAGCTTTCTTT; CDR3 protein: CASSLLLANTEAFF
D gene: NA; J gene: TRBJ1-1; V gene: TRBV7-2; CDR3 length: 11; clone size: NA; CDR3 DNA: TGTGCCAGCAGCCAAGGGTATAAAGCTTTCTTT; CDR3 protein: CASSQGYKAFF
D gene: TRBD1; J gene: TRBJ1-2; V gene: TRBV2; CDR3 length: 15; clone size: NA; CDR3 DNA: TGTGCCAGCAGTAAATCGGGACAGGGGACGGAGGGCTACACCTTC; CDR3 protein: CASSKSGQGTEGYTF
D gene: TRBD1; J gene: TRBJ1-2; V gene: TRBV6-1; CDR3 length: 15; clone size: NA; CDR3 DNA: TGTGCCAGCAGTGAGAACTTACAGGGGAGCTATGGCTACACCTTC; CDR3 protein: CASSENLQGSYGYTF
D gene: NA; J gene: TRBJ1-1; V gene: TRBV29-1; CDR3 length: 12; clone size: NA; CDR3 DNA: TGCAGCGTTGCAGGGGTGGTCACTGAAGCTTTCTTT; CDR3 protein: CSVAGVVTEAFF
D gene: TRBD2; J gene: TRBJ2-3; V gene: TRBV2; CDR3 length: 14; clone size: NA; CDR3 DNA: TGTGCCAGCAGGGTTAGCGGGGGGACAGATACGCAGTATTTT; CDR3 protein: CASRVSGGTDTQYF
D gene: NA; J gene: TRBJ1-1; V gene: TRBV10-2; CDR3 length: 14; clone size: NA; CDR3 DNA: TGCGCCAGCAGTGCCATAGGGGTGCACACTGAAGCTTTCTTT; CDR3 protein: CASSAIGVHTEAFF
D gene: TRBD1; J gene: TRBJ2-7; V gene: TRBV11-2; CDR3 length: 15; clone size: NA; CDR3 DNA: TGTGCCAGCAGCTTAGGCGGCACAGGGGCAGGGGAGCAGTACTTC; CDR3 protein: CASSLGGTGAGEQYF
D gene: TRBD1; J gene: TRBJ1-5; V gene: TRBV7-9; CDR3 length: 16; clone size: NA; CDR3 DNA: TGTGCCAGCAGCTCCGACTCAGACAGGGGAGGACAGCCCCAGCATTTT; CDR3 protein: CASSSDSDRGGQPQHF
D gene: NA; J gene: TRBJ1-5; V gene: TRBV2; CDR3 length: 15; clone size: NA; CDR3 DNA: TGTGCCAGCAGTGGTGTCGGATATAGCAATCAGCCCCAGCATTTT; CDR3 protein: CASSGVGYSNQPQHF
D gene: NA; J gene: TRBJ2-5; V gene: TRBV4-3; CDR3 length: 15; clone size: NA; CDR3 DNA: TGCGCCAGCAGCCAAGATAGGTATGCCCAGGAGACCCAGTACTTC; CDR3 protein: CASSQDRYAQETQYF
D gene: NA; J gene: TRBJ1-1; V gene: TRBV6-1; CDR3 length: 13; clone size: NA; CDR3 DNA: TGTGCCAGCAGTGCTTCTACAGGGACTGAAGCTTTCTTT; CDR3 protein: CASSASTGTEAFF
D gene: NA; J gene: TRBJ1-1; V gene: TRBV11-1; CDR3 length: 15; clone size: NA; CDR3 DNA: TGTGCCAGCAGTTCTCGAGGCAGGGTGGAAACTGAAGCTTTCTTT; CDR3 protein: CASSSRGRVETEAFF
D gene: TRBD1; J gene: TRBJ2-3; V gene: TRBV30; CDR3 length: 14; clone size: medium-sized; CDR3 DNA: TGTGCCTGGAGTACGGGACAGAGCACAGATACGCAGTATTTT; CDR3 protein: CAWSTGQSTDTQYF
D gene: NA; J gene: TRBJ2-7; V gene: TRBV2; CDR3 length: 13; clone size: NA; CDR3 DNA: TGTGCCAGCAGTGAAGGGGCCTCCTACGAGCAGTACTTC; CDR3 protein: CASSEGASYEQYF
D gene: NA; J gene: TRBJ1-4; V gene: TRBV29-1; CDR3 length: 12; clone size: NA; CDR3 DNA: TGCAGCGTTGATGGGGAAGGGGAAAAACTGTTTTTT; CDR3 protein: CSVDGEGEKLFF
D gene: NA; J gene: TRBJ2-5; V gene: TRBV7-2; CDR3 length: 15; clone size: NA; CDR3 DNA: TGTGCCAGCAGCTTACAGGGGGGCGTAGCAGAGACCCAGTACTTC; CDR3 protein: CASSLQGGVAETQYF
D gene: NA; J gene: TRBJ2-5; V gene: TRBV9; CDR3 length: 14; clone size: NA; CDR3 DNA: TGTGCCAGCAGCGTAGTGGGGGACTTCGGGACCCAGTACTTC; CDR3 protein: CASSVVGDFGTQYF
D gene: TRBD1; J gene: TRBJ1-1; V gene: TRBV5-1; CDR3 length: 17; clone size: NA; CDR3 DNA: TGCGCCAGCAGCTTGAGGACAGGGGGGGACCCAGGTGCTGAAGCTTTCTTT; CDR3 protein: CASSLRTGGDPGAEAFF
D gene: NA; J gene: TRBJ1-5; V gene: TRBV7-8; CDR3 length: 17; clone size: NA; CDR3 DNA: TGTGCCAGCAGCTTAGTTACGGGGGCACTTAGCAATCAGCCCCAGCATTTT; CDR3 protein: CASSLVTGALSNQPQHF
D gene: NA; J gene: TRBJ2-3; V gene: TRBV2; CDR3 length: 12; clone size: NA; CDR3 DNA: TGTGCCAGCCGCCTTCTCACAGATACGCAGTATTTT; CDR3 protein: CASRLLTDTQYF
D gene: NA; J gene: TRBJ1-3; V gene: TRBV18; CDR3 length: 17; clone size: NA; CDR3 DNA: TGTGCCAGCTCACTTGGGGAAGTCCGGAGCTCTGGAAACACCATATATTTT; CDR3 protein: CASSLGEVRSSGNTIYF
D gene: NA; J gene: TRBJ2-5; V gene: TRBV28; CDR3 length: 12; clone size: NA; CDR3 DNA: TGTGCCAGCAGCTTGGATTGGGAGACCCAGTACTTC; CDR3 protein: CASSLDWETQYF
D gene: NA; J gene: TRBJ1-1; V gene: TRBV10-3; CDR3 length: 13; clone size: NA; CDR3 DNA: TGTGCCATCAGCGGACAGCCGAACACTGAAGCTTTCTTT; CDR3 protein: CAISGQPNTEAFF
D gene: NA; J gene: TRBJ1-2; V gene: TRBV4-2; CDR3 length: 16; clone size: NA; CDR3 DNA: TGTGCCAGCAGCCAAGAATTCGGGGTTTCTAACTATGGCTACACCTTC; CDR3 protein: CASSQEFGVSNYGYTF
D gene: NA; J gene: TRBJ1-3; V gene: TRBV9; CDR3 length: 14; clone size: NA; CDR3 DNA: TGTGCCAGCGCCGCGGATTACTCTGGAAACACCATATATTTT; CDR3 protein: CASAADYSGNTIYF
D gene: TRBD1; J gene: TRBJ1-1; V gene: TRBV7-9; CDR3 length: 16; clone size: NA; CDR3 DNA: TGTGCCAGCAGCTTAAGTCCCGGGACAGGGGGTACTGAAGCTTTCTTT; CDR3 protein: CASSLSPGTGGTEAFF
D gene: NA; J gene: TRBJ2-5; V gene: TRBV6-5; CDR3 length: 11; clone size: NA; CDR3 DNA: TGTGCCAGCAAGTGGGACGAGACCCAGTACTTC; CDR3 protein: CASKWDETQYF
D gene: NA; J gene: TRBJ1-5; V gene: TRBV7-9; CDR3 length: 14; clone size: few; CDR3 DNA: TGTGCCAGCAGCAGCGACACCTACAATCAGCCCCAGCATTTT; CDR3 protein: CASSSDTYNQPQHF
D gene: NA; J gene: TRBJ2-1; V gene: TRBV5-4; CDR3 length: 13; clone size: NA; CDR3 DNA: TGTGCCAGCAGCTTGACAGGGAACAATGAGCAGTTCTTC; CDR3 protein: CASSLTGNNEQFF
D gene: NA; J gene: TRBJ1-2; V gene: TRBV6-6; CDR3 length: 13; clone size: NA; CDR3 DNA: TGTGCCAGCAGTCCCGGGAAGCTCTATGGCTACACCTTC; CDR3 protein: CASSPGKLYGYTF
D gene: TRBD1; J gene: TRBJ2-5; V gene: TRBV15; CDR3 length: 16; clone size: NA; CDR3 DNA: TGTGCCACCAGCAGTGAACAGGGGGCGCTGGGGGAGACCCAGTACTTC; CDR3 protein: CATSSEQGALGETQYF
D gene: NA; J gene: TRBJ2-7; V gene: TRBV6-5; CDR3 length: 14; clone size: NA; CDR3 DNA: TGTGCCAGCAGAAGTAGACAGGATTCCTACGAGCAGTACTTC; CDR3 protein: CASRSRQDSYEQYF
D gene: NA; J gene: TRBJ2-5; V gene: TRBV15; CDR3 length: 12; clone size: once; CDR3 DNA: TGTGCCACCAGCAGAGATAGAGAGACCCAGTACTTC; CDR3 protein: CATSRDRETQYF
D gene: NA; J gene: TRBJ2-5; V gene: TRBV11-2; CDR3 length: 13; clone size: NA; CDR3 DNA: TGTGCCAGCAGCTTATCTTACCAAGAGACCCAGTACTTC; CDR3 protein: CASSLSYQETQYF
D gene: TRBD1; J gene: TRBJ1-3; V gene: TRBV9; CDR3 length: 15; clone size: NA; CDR3 DNA: TGTGCCAGCAGCGTAGACCAGGGGGCTGGAAACACCATATATTTT; CDR3 protein: CASSVDQGAGNTIYF
D gene: NA; J gene: TRBJ1-2; V gene: TRBV2; CDR3 length: 12; clone size: NA; CDR3 DNA: TGTGCCAGCAGTGAATCGAGGTTTGGCTACACCTTC; CDR3 protein: CASSESRFGYTF
D gene: NA; J gene: TRBJ1-6; V gene: TRBV5-4; CDR3 length: 15; clone size: few; CDR3 DNA: TGTGCCAGCAACGTAGGAGATAGTCTTAATTCACCCCTCCACTTT; CDR3 protein: CASNVGDSLNSPLHF
D gene: TRBD1; J gene: TRBJ2-2; V gene: TRBV7-8; CDR3 length: 16; clone size: NA; CDR3 DNA: TGTGCCAGCAGCTTACAGGGGGCTACGAACACCGGGGAGCTGTTTTTT; CDR3 protein: CASSLQGATNTGELFF
D gene: NA; J gene: TRBJ2-7; V gene: TRBV19; CDR3 length: 13; clone size: NA; CDR3 DNA: TGTGCCAGTAGTATTGACTCACATTACGAGCAGTACTTC; CDR3 protein: CASSIDSHYEQYF
D gene: TRBD1; J gene: TRBJ2-5; V gene: TRBV11-2; CDR3 length: 15; clone size: NA; CDR3 DNA: TGTGCCAGCAGCTTAGGGACAGGGGTCCAAGAGACCCAGTACTTC; CDR3 protein: CASSLGTGVQETQYF